The present TCR beta chain was sequenced within a study of cytotoxic CD8 clonotypes in ibrutinib-treated CLL. Study-wide background: Samples showed on average roughly 250,000 productive templates and about 100,000 productive rearrangements. General study results and limits: Whereas clonality rose at ibrutinib response, it declined toward baseline at progression. Public clonotypes were seen rarely and were contracted or stable on treatment. Pretreatment clonality was elevated relative to age-matched healthy donors and paralleled circulating CD8+ T-cell counts.

Only in-frame clones appear in the TCRdb table, and some are missing; sequencing was by immunoSEQ multiplex PCR. This sample has roughly 28,000 clones, with roughly 57% found just once. In regard to this clone: The antigen is undetermined.

The V and J ends lost 5 bases and 8 bases, in that order; junction bases with no gene match: 4. The length of the CDR3 is 13 residues. CDR1 and CDR2 from the germline V gene are SEHNR and FQNEAQ (reference sequence). The chain joins TRBV7-9 to TRBJ1-3, with TRBD1 matching 9 bases. The sample here was PBMCs, taken before ibrutinib treatment. The origin of this receptor is a human donor with chronic lymphocytic leukemia. CDR3 loop: CASSLGQGDTIYF. The CDR3 nucleotides are TGTGCCAGCAGCCTGGGACAGGGAGACACCATATATTTT.